One sample yielded the 24 T cell receptor beta chains listed below, sequenced in a study of shared clonotypes between healthy human individuals. Produced via immunoSEQ multiplex PCR; TCRdb's table is partial and in-frame only. Among approximately 500,000 clones listed, over 70% were seen once. Source material: PBMCs. Receptors were obtained from a woman aged 35 to 49 in good health. Some clones in this sample may be carry-over from other donors' samples.

The table lists this clone with a few counts. This chain connects TRBV5-4 to TRBJ2-7, with a possible D match to TRBD1 (8 bases). Germline V gene lookup returns CDR1 SGHNT and CDR2 YYREEE (reference sequence). This CDR3 is 14 amino acids long. The V gene lost 3 bases and the J gene lost 7 bases, with 17 bases spanning the gap. The CDR3 here is CASSSQGGVLEQYF. For the CDR3, the DNA is TGTGCCAGCAGCTCACAGGGGGGGGTTTTAGAGCAGTACTTC.

The chain recombines TRBV14 with TRBJ2-2; D gene uncertain. The CDR3 is 16 amino acids. CDR1 and CDR2 from the germline V gene are SGHDN and FVKESK. V was shortened by 4 bases and J by 0 bases, with 12 bases between the two germline ends. Written as DNA, the CDR3 is TGTGCCAGCAGCCCCCTGGGTTGGCCGAACACCGGGGAGCTGTTTTTT. It encodes CASSPLGWPNTGELFF.

The chain couples TRBV11-1 to TRBJ2-3, with no clear D. The CDR3 runs to 12 residues. Trimming took 5 bases from V and 4 from J, leaving 7 bases between them. Germline V CDR1 and CDR2: SGHAT, FQDESV (reference sequence). CDR3 region: CASSNRADTQYF. Here the CDR3 DNA reads TGTGCCAGCAGCAACCGAGCAGATACGCAGTATTTT.

The chain employs TRBV5-4 and TRBJ1-1; D is possibly TRBD1 (6 bases). Trimming pared 4 bases from V and 2 bases from J, leaving 15 bases between. This CDR3 has 15 residues. Germline loops: CDR1 SGHNT, CDR2 YYREEE (reference sequence). The CDR3 reads CASSGARGRNTEAFF. The CDR3 coding sequence is TGTGCCAGCAGCGGGGCACGGGGGCGAAACACTGAAGCTTTCTTT.

The V gene is TRBV4-3, the J gene TRBJ1-2; TRBD1 matches 7 bases. Germline V gene data show CDR1 as LGHNA and CDR2 as YSLEER. The CDR3 is 16 residues long. After removal of 0 bases from V and 3 bases from J, the junction contained 7 bases not matched to a gene. The CDR3 DNA reads as TGCGCCAGCAGCCAAGATTTCGACAGGGTAGACTATGGCTACACCTTC. This encodes CASSQDFDRVDYGYTF.

Remarks on this clone: The likely explanation is a read error, given a far larger clone one base away. Other DNA sequences of this sample code for an identical CDR3. The CDR3 DNA sequence: TGTGCCAGCAGCCAGGCGGGACAGCTAGCCAAAAACATTCAGTACTTT. Amino acid sequence: CASSQAGQLAKNIQYF. The J gene is TRBJ2-4, the V gene TRBV7-9, with D maybe TRBD1 (7 bases). CDR1 and CDR2 from the germline V gene are SEHNR and FQNEAQ (reference sequence). The CDR3 loop spans 16 amino acids. Drawing the rest from reference TRBV7-9 and TRBJ2-4, the complete variable domain is DTGVSQNPRHKITKRGQNVTFRCDPISEHNRLYWYRQTLGQGPEFLTYFQNEAQLEKSRLLSDRFSAERPKGSFSTLEIQRTEQGDSAMYLCASSQAGQLAKNIQYFGAGTRLSVL.

This clone appeared a single time. With only one base between it and a far larger clone, this is likely a read error. Additional DNA sequences in this sample encode the identical CDR3. The chain combines TRBV19 with TRBJ1-5; D gene uncertain. The CDR3 covers 15 residues. Trimming left V 5 bases short and J 4 bases short, with 15 bases between. Germline values: CDR1 LNHDA, CDR2 SQIVND (reference sequence). The CDR3 sequence is CASSVGTASNQPQHF. CDR3 coding DNA: TGTGCCAGTAGTGTAGGTACAGCTAGTAATCAGCCCCAGCATTTT.

The table lists this clone with many counts. Other nucleotide sequences from this sample produce the same CDR3. The J gene is TRBJ2-3, the V gene TRBV5-1; D gene unclear. Germline CDR1 reads SGHRS; CDR2 reads YFSETQ. Trimming left V 3 bases short and J 2 bases short, with 10 bases between. The CDR3 sequence is 14 residues long. Written as DNA, the CDR3 is TGCGCCAGCAGCTCCCCCCCCCTCACAGATACGCAGTATTTT. As protein: CASSSPPLTDTQYF.

This clone appeared a single time. A far larger clone differs by one base, so this is likely a read error. The CDR3 nucleotides are TGTGCCAGCAGCCCGGGACAGGTGCAAGGGTACGAGCAGTACTTC. Its protein product is CASSPGQVQGYEQYF. This chain uses TRBV5-4 with TRBJ2-7; 8 nucleotides agree with TRBD1. The CDR3 consists of 15 residues. Germline CDR1 is SGHNT and CDR2 is YYREEE (reference sequence). V dropped 4 bases and J dropped 4; count of bases not matched to a gene: 10.

V gene TRBV28 combines with J gene TRBJ2-7, with D tentatively TRBD1 or TRBD2 (5 bases each). The CDR3 extends over 13 amino acids. Trimming removed 6 bases from V and 4 bases from J, with 13 bases in between. The germline V gene has CDR1 MDHEN and CDR2 SYDVKM. Here the CDR3 DNA reads TGTGCCAGCAGCCCCGGGGCCGAGTACGAGCAGTACTTC. It is translated as CASSPGAEYEQYF. The entire variable domain, with the rest obtained from reference TRBV28 and TRBJ2-7, is as follows: DVKVTQSSRYLVKRTGEKVFLECVQDMDHENMFWYRQDPGLGLRLIYFSYDVKMKEKGDIPEGYSVSREKKERFSLILESASTNQTSMYLCASSPGAEYEQYFGPGTRLTVT.

For this clone: The junction differs from germline at one of its ends, possibly a read error. The chain employs TRBV30 and TRBJ1-1; D unclear. The CDR3 spans 12 residues. The germline gives CDR1 GTSNPN, CDR2 SVGIG (reference sequence). Here the CDR3 DNA reads TGTGCCTGGAGCCGTTCCGACTTTGGGGAGGACTTT. Translated, it gives CAWSRSDFGEDF. Supplemented by reference TRBV30 and TRBJ1-1, the full variable domain reads SQTIHQWPATLVQPVGSPLSLECTVEGTSNPNLYWYRQAAGRGLQLLFYSVGIGQISSEVPQNLSASRPQDRQFILSSKKLLLSDSGFYLCAWSRSDFGEDFGQGTRLTVV.

The V and J genes are TRBV6-1 and TRBJ2-5, with a possible D match to TRBD2 (5 bases). This CDR3 comprises 15 residues. CDR1 MNHNS and CDR2 SASEGT come from the germline V gene. V dropped 1 base and J dropped 5 bases, with 14 bases sitting between them. The CDR3 loop is CASSEGPDPGETQYF. The CDR3 DNA follows: TGTGCCAGCAGTGAAGGGCCCGACCCGGGGGAGACCCAGTACTTC.

V and J are TRBV7-3 and TRBJ1-2, with D hard to call. Deletions cut 4 bases from V and 7 bases from J, with 10 bases between. Germline V gene sequence: CDR1 SGHTA, CDR2 FQGTGA. The CDR3 is 12 residues long. As DNA, the CDR3 is TGTGCCAGCAGCTCGCCGGGCTCTGGCTACACCTTC. Encoded protein: CASSSPGSGYTF.

The chain employs TRBV5-4 and TRBJ2-1; the match to TRBD2 covers 10 bases. The V and J ends lost 0 bases and 9 bases, in that order; junction bases with no gene match: 6. CDR1 SGHNT and CDR2 YYREEE come from the germline V gene (reference sequence). The CDR3 is 15 residues long. This chain's CDR3 is CASSLETSGKGEQFF. In DNA, the CDR3 is TGTGCCAGCAGCTTGGAAACTAGCGGGAAGGGTGAGCAGTTCTTC.

In this sample, this clone turned up once. A much larger clone differs from this one at a single base, so this may be a read error. This CDR3 is also generated by other DNA sequences in the sample. The rearrangement joins TRBV7-2 to TRBJ2-7; D may be TRBD1 (5 bases). Germline CDR1 and CDR2: SGHTA and FQGNSA. This CDR3 spans 14 amino acids. In nucleotides, the CDR3 is TGTGCCAGCAGCCCGTTGACAGCTACCTACGAACAGTACTTC. Translating it yields CASSPLTATYEQYF.

The chain carries TRBV2 and TRBJ2-7; D may correspond to TRBD1 or TRBD2 (5 bases each). CDR1 is SNHLY, CDR2 FYNNEI, per germline. This CDR3 spans 14 amino acids. V shed 6 bases and J shed 4 bases, with 16 bases lying between them. The CDR3 protein is CASRLGPSSYEQYF. CDR3 sequence (DNA): TGTGCCAGCAGGCTGGGACCTAGCTCATACGAGCAGTACTTC.

As concerns this clone: It is likely a read error: a sequence one base away is far more abundant. The chain employs TRBV5-3 and TRBJ1-1; TRBD1 is a possible D gene (5 bases). TRBV5-3 is treated as an ORF (open reading frame) with a function not yet certain. The CDR3 sequence is 15 residues long. Deletions cut 4 bases from V and 6 bases from J, with 19 bases between. In DNA, the CDR3 is TGTGCCAGAAGCCTATTAGACAGTGCGTGGGCTGAAGCTTTCTTT. Translation gives CARSLLDSAWAEAFF.

The chain links TRBV7-9 to TRBJ2-1, with TRBD1 matching over 7 bases. J gave up 10 bases and V 8 bases, and 14 bases lay outside the gene matches. CDR1 and CDR2 (germline): SEHNR, FQNEAQ (reference sequence). The CDR3 extends over 14 amino acids. CDR3 nucleotides: TGTGCCAGCGGGGTGGGGGACAGATCCTCCGAGCAGTTCTTC. Its translation is CASGVGDRSSEQFF. Full variable domain (missing parts from reference TRBV7-9 and TRBJ2-1): DTGVSQNPRHKITKRGQNVTFRCDPISEHNRLYWYRQTLGQGPEFLTYFQNEAQLEKSRLLSDRFSAERPKGSFSTLEIQRTEQGDSAMYLCASGVGDRSSEQFFGPGTRLTVL.

This clone is judged medium-sized. Other nucleotide sequences from this sample produce the same CDR3. The CDR3 DNA is TGTGCCAGCAGTTTAGAGGGATCTCAGCCCCAGCATTTT. It codes for CASSLEGSQPQHF. The chain links TRBV6-1 to TRBJ1-5; D unresolved. The CDR3 contains 13 residues. Germline-derived CDR1 and CDR2 are MNHNS and SASEGT. The V end lost 5 bases, the J end lost 6 bases, and 11 bases lay between the germline ends.

CDR3 DNA: TGTGCCAGCAGCTTAGCGGGAGGGAGTTACCGAGACAGCAGCTATGGCTACACCTTC. This translates into CASSLAGGSYRDSSYGYTF. The rearrangement links TRBV7-9 to TRBJ1-2, with a possible D match to TRBD1 (5 bases). The ends were cut back, 0 bases at V and 4 bases at J, with 24 bases in the middle. Looked up from germline, CDR1 is SEHNR and CDR2 is FQNEAQ (reference sequence). The CDR3 sequence is 19 residues long.

The table lists this clone with many counts. Other nucleotide sequences in the sample specify the same CDR3. CDR3 coding DNA: TGTGCCAGTAGTCCGAGCGGGAGGGCCAAGGCAGATACGCAGTATTTT. Translating gives CASSPSGRAKADTQYF. The rearrangement links TRBV19 to TRBJ2-3; 10 bases map to TRBD2. The ends lost 5 bases at V and 4 bases at J; junction bases unmatched: 9. Per germline, CDR1 LNHDA and CDR2 SQIVND (reference sequence). This CDR3 is built from 16 residues.

CDR3 in DNA: TGTGCCAGCAGTGCAACGGGGGGAGGGCACGAGCAGTACTTC. It encodes CASSATGGGHEQYF. The chain employs TRBV2 and TRBJ2-7, with 7 bases aligning to TRBD2. The germline CDR1 and CDR2 sequences are SNHLY and FYNNEI. The CDR3 extends over 14 amino acids. V trimming: 4 bases; J trimming: 5 bases; junction bases outside the gene matches: 8. The full variable domain, in which reference TRBV2 and TRBJ2-7 provide the parts outside the CDR3, is EPEVTQTPSHQVTQMGQEVILRCVPISNHLYFYWYRQILGQKVEFLVSFYNNEISEKSEIFDDQFSVERPDGSNFTLKIRSTKLEDSAMYFCASSATGGGHEQYFGPGTRLTVT.

This chain connects TRBV19 to TRBJ2-5; no clear D. The J call may not be correct, given that the DNA end is closer to TRBJ2-7. The CDR3 spans 13 residues. Per germline, CDR1 LNHDA and CDR2 SQIVND (reference sequence). CDR3: CASSKGFRSEQYF. The DNA for the CDR3 is TGTGCCAGTAGTAAGGGATTCCGCAGCGAGCAGTACTTC.

Note on this clone: This may be a read error, as it is one base from a much larger clone. This chain links TRBV4-1 with TRBJ2-7; possible D gene TRBD2, 5 bases. V lost 4 bases, J lost 7 bases, and 8 bases lay in between. The CDR3 loop spans 11 amino acids. Germline CDR1 reads MGHRA; CDR2 reads YSYEKL. CDR3 nucleotide sequence: TGCGCCAGCAGCCGAGGGAATGAGCAGTACTTC. This codes for CASSRGNEQYF.